One sample yielded the 9 T cell receptor beta chains listed below, sequenced in a study of technical replicates of blood from a few donors (dated by TCRdb to 2015 to 2018). Libraries were built with the immunoSEQ multiplex PCR assay. Imported from immuneACCESS, the table was reduced by TCRdb to in-frame sequences with V and J called. These copies leave out some clones; in studies compared against another copy, an unresolved V gene accounts for under half, and the cause of the remainder is not known. The sample table contains roughly 87,000 clones; only one count was recorded for 94% of them. About 0.22% of the sample belongs to the ten largest clones. The sequencing input was T cells isolated from PBMCs. The receptors shown here come from a human donor in good health.

The gene calls are TRBV19 and TRBJ2-7, with 9 bases matching TRBD1. The length of the CDR3 is 13 residues. From germline, CDR1 is LNHDA and CDR2 SQIVND (reference sequence). Unmatched junction bases numbered 2, after V lost 8 bases and J lost 0 bases. Here the CDR3 reads CASGQGHSYEQYF. In DNA, the CDR3 is TGTGCCAGTGGACAGGGGCACTCCTACGAGCAGTACTTC.

The CDR3 sequence: CASSGLAGGQETQYF. The CDR3 region has the DNA TGTGCCAGCAGTGGCCTAGCGGGGGGGCAGGAGACCCAGTACTTC. The chain combines TRBV6-4 with TRBJ2-5; TRBD2 aligns across 12 bases. The V and J ends lost 4 bases and 5 bases, in that order; junction bases with no gene match: 5. The germline CDR1 and CDR2 sequences are MRHNA and SNTAGT. The CDR3 extends over 15 amino acids.

The chain uses TRBV5-1 and TRBJ2-7; TRBD2 agrees at 7 bases. Germline CDR1 and CDR2: SGHRS and YFSETQ. Trimming at V came to 0 bases and at J to 3 bases, leaving 6 bases not matched to a gene. The CDR3 contains 15 residues. The CDR3 DNA is TGCGCCAGCAGCTTGGTTGGGGGGGAGTTCTACGAGCAGTACTTC. Translation: CASSLVGGEFYEQYF. The whole variable domain, filled in from reference TRBV5-1 and TRBJ2-7, reads KAGVTQTPRYLIKTRGQQVTLSCSPISGHRSVSWYQQTPGQGLQFLFEYFSETQRNKGNFPGRFSGRQFSNSRSEMNVSTLELGDSALYLCASSLVGGEFYEQYFGPGTRLTVT.

The V call is TRBV7-6, the J call TRBJ1-1; 10 bases agree with TRBD1. The CDR3 covers 13 residues. The J segment lost 4 bases and the V segment lost 6 bases, leaving 2 bases of the junction unmatched. Germline V CDR1 and CDR2: SGHVS, FNYEAQ. CDR3 residues: CASRGTGATEAFF. As DNA, the CDR3 is TGTGCCAGCAGGGGGACAGGGGCCACTGAAGCTTTCTTT.

This sequence joins TRBV9 and TRBJ2-1; 8 bases map to TRBD2. The length of the CDR3 is 15 residues. Losses at the gene ends were 4 bases for V and 8 bases for J; bases not matched to a gene: 11. Germline CDR1 and CDR2: SGDLS and YYNGEE. CDR3: CASSPSGLGIYEQFF. Written as DNA, the CDR3 is TGTGCCAGCAGCCCCTCGGGACTAGGGATCTATGAGCAGTTCTTC.

The V call is TRBV4-1, the J call TRBJ2-5; 8 positions agree with TRBD2. V lost 0 bases and J lost 0; bases outside the gene matches: 9. The CDR3 has 18 amino acids. Looked up from germline, CDR1 is MGHRA and CDR2 is YSYEKL. The CDR3 DNA sequence: TGCGCCAGCAGCCAAGAAAGGACCCAACTAGCGGACCAAGAGACCCAGTACTTC. It yields the protein CASSQERTQLADQETQYF.

This chain uses TRBV7-6 with TRBJ2-1; 9 nucleotides line up with TRBD2. V lost 3 bases and J lost 2; bases outside the gene matches: 2. Germline CDR1 reads SGHVS; CDR2 reads FNYEAQ. CDR3 length equals 15 residues. CDR3 coding DNA: TGTGCCAGCAGCTTTGGGACTAGCCCCTACAATGAGCAGTTCTTC. This gives the protein CASSFGTSPYNEQFF. Filled out from reference TRBV7-6 and TRBJ2-1, the complete variable domain reads GAGVSQSPRYKVTKRGQDVALRCDPISGHVSLYWYRQALGQGPEFLTYFNYEAQQDKSGLPNDRFSAERPEGSISTLTIQRTEQRDSAMYRCASSFGTSPYNEQFFGPGTRLTVL.

The chain recombines TRBV6-5 with TRBJ1-1; the D gene is possibly TRBD1 (6 bases). Trimming cost V 5 bases and J 3 bases, with 10 bases left between them. The CDR3 runs 13 residues. Germline lookup yields CDR1 MNHEY and CDR2 SVGAGI. The CDR3 region has the DNA TGTGCCAGCAGTACGACAGGTTACACTGAAGCTTTCTTT. This encodes CASSTTGYTEAFF.

The rearrangement uses TRBV7-9 and TRBJ1-6; D is unresolved. Germline CDR1 reads SEHNR; CDR2 reads FQNEAQ (reference sequence). Trimming took 2 bases from V and 5 from J, leaving 10 bases between them. The CDR3 sequence is 15 residues long. CDR3 region: CASSLLSGDNSPLHF. CDR3 nucleotide sequence: TGTGCCAGCAGCTTATTGTCCGGGGATAATTCACCCCTCCACTTT. The full variable domain, with the rest looked up from reference TRBV7-9 and TRBJ1-6, is DTGVSQNPRHKITKRGQNVTFRCDPISEHNRLYWYRQTLGQGPEFLTYFQNEAQLEKSRLLSDRFSAERPKGSFSTLEIQRTEQGDSAMYLCASSLLSGDNSPLHFGNGTRLTVT.